The 15 T cell receptor beta chains in this list originate from one sample, sequenced in a study of human T cells and chemical hapten exposure. TCRdb re-derived calls from the RACE reads in MiXCR, one entry per CDR3 protein. Of some 400,000 distinct CDR3 sequences in the sample, roughly 5% were seen once. Time point denoted: patch test 1, 2 weeks after DPC sensitization. The treatment here: therapeutic diphenylcyclopropenone sensitization with weekly scalp DPC. Sequencing used whole blood, obtained in connection with sensitization to the hapten diphenylcyclopropenone (DPC). Source of these receptors: a woman in her forties or fifties with alopecia areata. Some clones in this sample may be carry-over from other donors' samples.

This clonotype was counted many times. The chain recombines TRBV5-6 with TRBJ1-2; D remains unclear. Germline loops: CDR1 SGHDT, CDR2 YYEEEE. CDR3 length: 14 residues. Trimming shortened V by 0 bases and J by 0 bases, and 6 bases separated the two germline ends. Here the CDR3 DNA reads TGTGCCAGCAGCTTGGGGTCCTCTAACTATGGCTACACCTTC. Amino acids: CASSLGSSNYGYTF.

The chain carries TRBV30 and TRBJ1-5; D remains ambiguous. The CDR3 is 13 amino acids. V dropped 1 base and J dropped 0 bases, with 4 bases sitting between them. Germline V gives CDR1 GTSNPN, CDR2 SVGIG (reference sequence). CDR3 amino acids: CAWSDVSNQPQHF. The CDR3, as DNA: TGTGCCTGGAGTGATGTTAGCAATCAGCCCCAGCATTTT.

This clonotype has ten or more counts. The V and J genes are TRBV6-6 and TRBJ1-4; 8 nucleotides align to TRBD1. Per germline, CDR1 MNHNY and CDR2 SVGAGI (reference sequence). This CDR3 comprises 16 residues. With V trimmed by 5 bases and J by 0 bases, 5 bases remained unmatched. The CDR3 sequence is CASSRYRGTTNEKLFF. CDR3 coding DNA: TGTGCCAGCAGTCGCTACAGGGGGACAACTAATGAAAAACTGTTTTTT.

This clonotype showed up many times. The chain employs TRBV20-1 and TRBJ2-2; possibly TRBD1 for D (5 bases). The V end lost 3 bases, the J end lost 5 bases, and 16 bases lay between the germline ends. The CDR3 loop spans 15 amino acids. The germline V gene has CDR1 DFQATT and CDR2 SNEGSKA (reference sequence). The CDR3, as DNA: TGCAGTGCTAGGCCTCTAATGCAGGGTACCGGGGAGCTGTTTTTT. It encodes CSARPLMQGTGELFF.

Many counts were recorded for this clonotype. V and J are TRBV7-2 and TRBJ2-5; possibly TRBD1 or TRBD2 for D (5 bases each). The CDR3 covers 13 residues. V lost 5 bases, J lost 5 bases, and 12 bases lay in between. Germline V CDR1 and CDR2: SGHTA, FQGNSA. For the CDR3, the DNA is TGTGCCAGCAGCCCGGGACCTGGGGAGACCCAGTACTTC. It yields the protein CASSPGPGETQYF. The whole variable domain, filled in from reference TRBV7-2 and TRBJ2-5, reads GAGVSQSPSNKVTEKGKDVELRCDPISGHTALYWYRQSLGQGLEFLIYFQGNSAPDKSGLPSDRFSAERTGGSVSTLTIQRTQQEDSAVYLCASSPGPGETQYFGPGTRLLVL.

This clonotype was counted many times. V usage is TRBV7-9 and J usage is TRBJ2-1; D unresolved. V was pared by 5 bases and J by 0 bases, with 2 bases between. Germline loops: CDR1 SEHNR, CDR2 FQNEAQ (reference sequence). This CDR3 contains 12 residues. Here the CDR3 reads CASSASYNEQFF. The CDR3 DNA reads as TGTGCCAGCAGCGCCTCCTACAATGAGCAGTTCTTC.

The chain carries TRBV12-3 or TRBV12-4 and TRBJ2-1; 8 bases match TRBD1. Trimming at V came to 6 bases and at J to 8 bases, leaving 9 bases not matched to a gene. CDR3 size: 14 residues. The CDR3 nucleotides read TGTGCCAGCAGACCTACAGGGGGGCGGGATGAGCAGTTCTTC. Translation gives CASRPTGGRDEQFF.

This clonotype has more than one count but fewer than ten. The CDR3 sequence is CSARTGIYEQYF. The CDR3 DNA is TGCAGCGCCCGGACAGGGATCTACGAGCAGTACTTC. The V call is TRBV29-1, the J call TRBJ2-7; 8 bases are a match to TRBD1. Germline V gene sequence: CDR1 SQVTM, CDR2 ANQGSEA. This CDR3 is 12 amino acids long. J gave up 3 bases and V 7 bases, and 5 bases lay outside the gene matches.

This clonotype has only a few counts. This rearrangement joins TRBV10-3 to TRBJ1-2; D is unclear. CDR3 length: 13 residues. Between the trimmed V and J ends, which lost 2 bases and 0 bases, there was a span of 4 bases. Germline-derived CDR1 and CDR2 are ENHRY and SYGVKD. CDR3 DNA: TGTGCCATCAGTGAGGGCACTAACTATGGCTACACCTTC. It codes for CAISEGTNYGYTF.

This clonotype was observed a handful of times. The chain is built from TRBV19 and TRBJ1-5; D gene ambiguous. In germline, CDR1 is LNHDA, CDR2 SQIVND (reference sequence). Trimming cost V 1 base and J 4 bases, with 2 bases left between them. The CDR3 runs 12 residues. The CDR3 loop is CASSIGNQPQHF. The CDR3 DNA sequence: TGTGCCAGTAGTATAGGGAATCAGCCCCAGCATTTT.

In its sample, this clonotype was seen many times. The chain has TRBV24-1 and TRBJ2-3; D is perhaps TRBD1 or TRBD2 (5 bases each). The CDR3 sequence is 12 residues long. Germline V gene sequence: CDR1 KGHDR, CDR2 SFDVKD. V lost 10 bases to trimming and J lost 1 base, with 8 bases between them. The chain's CDR3 is CATGDGTDTQYF. DNA of the CDR3: TGTGCCACAGGGGACGGCACAGATACGCAGTATTTT.

At least ten counts were recorded for this clonotype. The rearrangement joins TRBV7-2 to TRBJ2-3; D gene ambiguous. The V end was cut by 5 bases, the J end by 5 bases, with 11 bases between. Germline assignment: CDR1 SGHTA and CDR2 FQGNSA. The CDR3 length is 13 residues. CDR3 protein: CASSPATEDTQYF. The CDR3 DNA reads TGTGCCAGCAGCCCCGCCACTGAAGATACGCAGTATTTT.

This clonotype was detected many times. The rearrangement joins TRBV7-9 to TRBJ2-7; D not certain. V was pared by 4 bases and J by 7 bases, with 14 bases between. Germline loops: CDR1 SEHNR, CDR2 FQNEAQ (reference sequence). The CDR3 consists of 13 residues. The DNA for the CDR3 is TGTGCCAGCAGCTCTTCGGGCGTCGGGGAGCAGTACTTC. This codes for CASSSSGVGEQYF. Full variable domain (missing parts from reference TRBV7-9 and TRBJ2-7): DTGVSQNPRHKITKRGQNVTFRCDPISEHNRLYWYRQTLGQGPEFLTYFQNEAQLEKSRLLSDRFSAERPKGSFSTLEIQRTEQGDSAMYLCASSSSGVGEQYFGPGTRLTVT.

A few counts support this clonotype. V is TRBV27 and J is TRBJ2-2, with 9 bases identical to TRBD1. J was trimmed by 0 bases and V by 8 bases; bases with no gene match: 1. Germline V CDR1 and CDR2: MNHEY, SMNVEV (reference sequence). The CDR3 runs 14 residues. CDR3 loop: CASRQGANTGELFF. The CDR3 nucleotides read TGTGCCAGCCGACAGGGGGCGAACACCGGGGAGCTGTTTTTT.

This clonotype was observed at least ten times. The chain recombines TRBV28 with TRBJ2-7, with 7 bases fitting TRBD1. J lost 2 bases, V lost 4 bases, and 8 bases had no gene match. The CDR3 is 15 amino acids. CDR1 and CDR2 (germline): MDHEN, SYDVKM. The CDR3 protein is CASSSPPGQAYEQYF. The CDR3 DNA reads TGTGCCAGCAGTTCCCCGCCAGGACAGGCCTACGAGCAGTACTTC.